The T cell receptor (beta chain) under discussion was sequenced for a study of CD8+ T cells in alopecia areata. This sample's treatment: oral pan-JAK inhibitor, 5-10 mg twice daily. The authors extracted RNA and reverse transcribed it into cDNA as the sequencing template. The protocol was immunoSEQ multiplex PCR, while the TCRdb copy is restricted to in-frame clones and leaves out a portion. The sample yields 95,000 to 150,000 clones, about half seen once. CDR3 length: 12 amino acids. Trimming pared 8 bases from V and 8 bases from J, leaving 18 bases between. Per germline, CDR1 SQVTM and CDR2 ANQGSEA.

The receptor was isolated from a human donor with alopecia areata. J is TRBJ1-2 and V is TRBV29-1; D is perhaps TRBD1 (5 bases). The source material was CD4+ T cells sorted from blood, sampled at week 4, from a patient treated with tofacitinib. The CDR3 region is CSTQGTGWGYTF. The CDR3 DNA reads TGCAGCACTCAGGGAACAGGATGGGGCTACACCTTC. Full variable domain (missing parts from reference TRBV29-1 and TRBJ1-2): SAVISQKPSRDICQRGTSLTIQCQVDSQVTMMFWYRQQPGQSLTLIATANQGSEATYESGFVIDKFPISRPNLTFSTLTVSNMSPEDSSIYLCSTQGTGWGYTFGSGTRLTVV.